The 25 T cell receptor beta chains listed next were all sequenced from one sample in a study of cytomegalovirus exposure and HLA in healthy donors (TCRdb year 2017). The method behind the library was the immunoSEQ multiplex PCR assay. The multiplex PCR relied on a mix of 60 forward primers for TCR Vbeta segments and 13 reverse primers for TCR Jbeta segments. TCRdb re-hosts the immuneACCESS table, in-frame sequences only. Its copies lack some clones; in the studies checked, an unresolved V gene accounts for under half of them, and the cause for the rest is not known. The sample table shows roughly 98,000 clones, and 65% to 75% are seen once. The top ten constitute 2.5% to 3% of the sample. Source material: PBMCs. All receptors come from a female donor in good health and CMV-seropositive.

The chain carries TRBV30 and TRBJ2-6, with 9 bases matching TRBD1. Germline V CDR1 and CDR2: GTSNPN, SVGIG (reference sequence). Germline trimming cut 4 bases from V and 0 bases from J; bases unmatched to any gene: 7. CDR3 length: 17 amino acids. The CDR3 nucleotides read TGTGCCTGGAAAAAGACAGGGGGTTCCTCTGGGGCCAACGTCCTGACTTTC. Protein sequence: CAWKKTGGSSGANVLTF.

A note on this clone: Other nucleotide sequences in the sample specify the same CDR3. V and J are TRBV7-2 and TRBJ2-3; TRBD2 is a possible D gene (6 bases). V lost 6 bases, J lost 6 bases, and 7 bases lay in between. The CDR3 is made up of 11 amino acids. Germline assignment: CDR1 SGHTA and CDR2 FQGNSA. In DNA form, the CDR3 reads TGTGCCAGCAGGAGCGGGGATACGCAGTATTTT. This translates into CASRSGDTQYF.

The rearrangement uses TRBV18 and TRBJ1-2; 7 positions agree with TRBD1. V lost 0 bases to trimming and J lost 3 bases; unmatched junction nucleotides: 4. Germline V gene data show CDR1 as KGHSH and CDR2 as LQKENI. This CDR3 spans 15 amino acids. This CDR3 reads CASSPPQGFDYGYTF. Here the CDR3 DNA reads TGTGCCAGCTCACCACCACAGGGGTTTGACTATGGCTACACCTTC.

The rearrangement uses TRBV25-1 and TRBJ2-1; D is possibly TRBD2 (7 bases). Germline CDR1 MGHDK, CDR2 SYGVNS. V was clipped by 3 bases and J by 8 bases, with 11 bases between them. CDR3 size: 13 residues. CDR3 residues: CASSEGGQDEQFF. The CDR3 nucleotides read TGTGCCAGCAGTGAGGGGGGGCAAGATGAGCAGTTCTTC.

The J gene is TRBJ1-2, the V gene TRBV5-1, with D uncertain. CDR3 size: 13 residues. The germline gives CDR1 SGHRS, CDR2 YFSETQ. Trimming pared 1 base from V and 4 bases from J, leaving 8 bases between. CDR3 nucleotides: TGCGCCAGCAGCTTGACAGCCAGCTATGGCTACACCTTC. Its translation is CASSLTASYGYTF. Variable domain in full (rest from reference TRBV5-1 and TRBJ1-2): KAGVTQTPRYLIKTRGQQVTLSCSPISGHRSVSWYQQTPGQGLQFLFEYFSETQRNKGNFPGRFSGRQFSNSRSEMNVSTLELGDSALYLCASSLTASYGYTFGSGTRLTVV.

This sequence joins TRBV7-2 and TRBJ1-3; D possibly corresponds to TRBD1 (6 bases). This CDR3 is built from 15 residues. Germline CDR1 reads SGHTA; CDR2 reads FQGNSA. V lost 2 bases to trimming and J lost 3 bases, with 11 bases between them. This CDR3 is CASSLWGLGGNTIYF. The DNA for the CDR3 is TGTGCCAGCAGCTTATGGGGGCTTGGTGGAAACACCATATATTTT.

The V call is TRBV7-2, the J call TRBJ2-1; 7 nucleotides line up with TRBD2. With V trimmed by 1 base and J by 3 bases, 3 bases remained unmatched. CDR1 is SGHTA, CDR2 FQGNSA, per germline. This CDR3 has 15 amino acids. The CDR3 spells CASSLGAGVYNEQFF. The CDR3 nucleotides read TGTGCCAGCAGCTTAGGGGCGGGGGTCTACAATGAGCAGTTCTTC.

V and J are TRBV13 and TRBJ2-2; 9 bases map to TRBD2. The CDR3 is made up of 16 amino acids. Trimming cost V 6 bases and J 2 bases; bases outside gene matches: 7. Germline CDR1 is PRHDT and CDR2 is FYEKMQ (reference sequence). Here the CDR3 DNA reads TGTGCCAGCAGACCTACTAGCGGGTTTAACACCGGGGAGCTGTTTTTT. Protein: CASRPTSGFNTGELFF.

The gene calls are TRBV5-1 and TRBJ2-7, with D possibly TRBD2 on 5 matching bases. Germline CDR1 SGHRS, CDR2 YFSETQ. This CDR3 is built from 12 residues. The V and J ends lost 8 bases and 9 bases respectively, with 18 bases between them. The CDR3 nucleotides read TGCGCCAGAACACCTCCGGCTCGGGGGCAGTACTTC. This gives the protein CARTPPARGQYF. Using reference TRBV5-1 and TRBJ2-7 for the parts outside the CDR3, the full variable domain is KAGVTQTPRYLIKTRGQQVTLSCSPISGHRSVSWYQQTPGQGLQFLFEYFSETQRNKGNFPGRFSGRQFSNSRSEMNVSTLELGDSALYLCARTPPARGQYFGPGTRLTVT.

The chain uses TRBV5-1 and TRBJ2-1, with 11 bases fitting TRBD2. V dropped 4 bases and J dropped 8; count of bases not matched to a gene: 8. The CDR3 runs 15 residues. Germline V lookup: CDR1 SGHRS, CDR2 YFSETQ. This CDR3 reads CASSQLAGGNYEQFF. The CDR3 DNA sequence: TGCGCCAGCAGCCAATTAGCGGGAGGGAACTATGAGCAGTTCTTC.

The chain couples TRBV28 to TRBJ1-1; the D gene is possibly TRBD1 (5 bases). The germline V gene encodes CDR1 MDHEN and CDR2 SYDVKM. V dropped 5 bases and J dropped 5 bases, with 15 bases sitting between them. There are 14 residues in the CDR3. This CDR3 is CASSPDTPTTEAFF. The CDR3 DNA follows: TGTGCCAGCAGTCCGGACACCCCTACTACTGAAGCTTTCTTT. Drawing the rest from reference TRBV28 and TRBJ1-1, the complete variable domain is DVKVTQSSRYLVKRTGEKVFLECVQDMDHENMFWYRQDPGLGLRLIYFSYDVKMKEKGDIPEGYSVSREKKERFSLILESASTNQTSMYLCASSPDTPTTEAFFGQGTRLTVV.

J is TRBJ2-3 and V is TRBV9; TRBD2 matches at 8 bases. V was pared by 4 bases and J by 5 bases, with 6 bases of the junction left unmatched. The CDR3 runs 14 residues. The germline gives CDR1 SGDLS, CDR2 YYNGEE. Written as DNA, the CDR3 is TGTGCCAGCAGCCCGGGACTAGTGAGAGATACGCAGTATTTT. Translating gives CASSPGLVRDTQYF.

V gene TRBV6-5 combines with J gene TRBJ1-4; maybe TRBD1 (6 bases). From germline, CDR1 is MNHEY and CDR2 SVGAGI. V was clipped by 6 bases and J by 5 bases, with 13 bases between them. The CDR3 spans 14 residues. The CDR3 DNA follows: TGTGCCAGCAGCCGACAGGCCTTCAATGAAAAACTGTTTTTT. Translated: CASSRQAFNEKLFF.

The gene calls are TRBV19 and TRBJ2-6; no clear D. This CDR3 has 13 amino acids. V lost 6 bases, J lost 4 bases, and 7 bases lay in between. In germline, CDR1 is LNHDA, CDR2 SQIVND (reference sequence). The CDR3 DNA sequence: TGTGCCAGTAGATCAGGAGGGGCCAACGTCCTGACTTTC. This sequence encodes CASRSGGANVLTF.

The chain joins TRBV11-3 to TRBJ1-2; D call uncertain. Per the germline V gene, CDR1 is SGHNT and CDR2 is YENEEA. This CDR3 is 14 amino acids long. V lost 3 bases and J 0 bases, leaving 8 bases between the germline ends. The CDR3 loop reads CASSFLGANYGYTF. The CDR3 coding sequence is TGTGCCAGCAGCTTTTTAGGAGCTAACTATGGCTACACCTTC.

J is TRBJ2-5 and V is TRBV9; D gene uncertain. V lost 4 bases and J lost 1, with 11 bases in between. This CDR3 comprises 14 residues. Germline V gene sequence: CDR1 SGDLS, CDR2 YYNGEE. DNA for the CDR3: TGTGCCAGCAGCCACAGTCCCTTCCAAGAGACCCAGTACTTC. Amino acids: CASSHSPFQETQYF.

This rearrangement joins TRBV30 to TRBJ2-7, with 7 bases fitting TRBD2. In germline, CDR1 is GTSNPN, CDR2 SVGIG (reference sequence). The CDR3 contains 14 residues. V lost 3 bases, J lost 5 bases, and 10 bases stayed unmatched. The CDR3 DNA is TGTGCCTGGAGGGCCGGACGGGAGGAGGACGAGCAGTACTTC. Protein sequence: CAWRAGREEDEQYF.

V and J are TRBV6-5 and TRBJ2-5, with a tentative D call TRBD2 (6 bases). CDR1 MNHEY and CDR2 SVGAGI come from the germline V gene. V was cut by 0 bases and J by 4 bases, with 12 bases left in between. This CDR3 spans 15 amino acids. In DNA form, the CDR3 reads TGTGCCAGCAGTTACTCGACTGGGGGGTCAGAGACCCAGTACTTC. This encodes CASSYSTGGSETQYF.

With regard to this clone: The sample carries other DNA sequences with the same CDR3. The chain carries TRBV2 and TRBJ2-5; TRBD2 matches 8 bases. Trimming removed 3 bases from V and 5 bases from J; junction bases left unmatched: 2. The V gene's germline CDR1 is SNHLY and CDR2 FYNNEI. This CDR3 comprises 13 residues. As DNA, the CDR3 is TGTGCCAGCAGTGACCGCGGGGGGGAGACCCAGTACTTC. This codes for CASSDRGGETQYF.

As DNA, the CDR3 is TGCACCAGCAGCAGGGGACAGGGGAGCTCTGGAAACACCATATATTTT. This gives the protein CTSSRGQGSSGNTIYF. The rearrangement uses TRBV1 and TRBJ1-3; the table's D call TRBD1 went unverified against the DNA. TRBV1 is flagged as a pseudogene. CDR3 length: 16 residues.

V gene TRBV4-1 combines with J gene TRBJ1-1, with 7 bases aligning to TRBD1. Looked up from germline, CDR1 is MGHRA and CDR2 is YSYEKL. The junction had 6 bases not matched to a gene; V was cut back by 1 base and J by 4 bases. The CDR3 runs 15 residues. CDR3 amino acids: CASSQAETGSTEAFF. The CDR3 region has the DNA TGCGCCAGCAGCCAAGCAGAGACAGGGTCCACTGAAGCTTTCTTT.

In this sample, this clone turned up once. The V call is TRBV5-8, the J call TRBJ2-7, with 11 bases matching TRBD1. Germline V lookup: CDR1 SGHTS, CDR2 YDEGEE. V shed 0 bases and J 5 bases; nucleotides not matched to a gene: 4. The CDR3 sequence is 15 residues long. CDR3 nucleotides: TGTGCCAGCAGCTTGGAGGGACAGGGGGGGAACGAGCAGTACTTC. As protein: CASSLEGQGGNEQYF.

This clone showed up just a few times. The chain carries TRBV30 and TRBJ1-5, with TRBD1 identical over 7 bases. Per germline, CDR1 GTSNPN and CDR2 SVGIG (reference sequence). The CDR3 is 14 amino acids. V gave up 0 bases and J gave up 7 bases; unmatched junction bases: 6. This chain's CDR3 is CAWSVRGPGQPQHF. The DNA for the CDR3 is TGTGCCTGGAGTGTTAGGGGGCCGGGCCAGCCCCAGCATTTT.

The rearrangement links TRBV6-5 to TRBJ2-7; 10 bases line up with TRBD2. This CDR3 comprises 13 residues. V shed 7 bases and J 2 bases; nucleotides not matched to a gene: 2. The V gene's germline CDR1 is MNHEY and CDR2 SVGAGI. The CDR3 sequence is CASMLAGAYEQYF. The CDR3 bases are TGTGCCAGCATGCTAGCGGGGGCCTACGAGCAGTACTTC.

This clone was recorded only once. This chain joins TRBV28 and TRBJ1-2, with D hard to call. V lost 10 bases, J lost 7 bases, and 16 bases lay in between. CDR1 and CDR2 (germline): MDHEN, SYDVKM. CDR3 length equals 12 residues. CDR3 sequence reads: CAIGGRPIGYTF. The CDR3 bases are TGTGCCATAGGAGGGCGTCCCATTGGCTACACCTTC.